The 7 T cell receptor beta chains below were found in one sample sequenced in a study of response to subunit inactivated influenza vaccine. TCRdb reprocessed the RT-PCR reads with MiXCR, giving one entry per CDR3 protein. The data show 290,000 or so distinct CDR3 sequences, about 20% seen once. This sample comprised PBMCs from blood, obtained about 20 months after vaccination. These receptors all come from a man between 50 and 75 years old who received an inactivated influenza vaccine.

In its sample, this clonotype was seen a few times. The chain's CDR3 is CASSLYPGQGIGEQYF. Here the CDR3 DNA reads TGCGCCAGCAGCTTGTATCCGGGACAGGGTATAGGTGAGCAGTACTTC. The chain recombines TRBV5-1 with TRBJ2-7, with 9 bases aligning to TRBD1. The CDR3 sequence is 16 residues long. V shed 1 base and J 7 bases; nucleotides not matched to a gene: 12. Germline CDR1 reads SGHRS; CDR2 reads YFSETQ. Supplemented by reference TRBV5-1 and TRBJ2-7, the full variable domain reads KAGVTQTPRYLIKTRGQQVTLSCSPISGHRSVSWYQQTPGQGLQFLFEYFSETQRNKGNFPGRFSGRQFSNSRSEMNVSTLELGDSALYLCASSLYPGQGIGEQYFGPGTRLTVT.

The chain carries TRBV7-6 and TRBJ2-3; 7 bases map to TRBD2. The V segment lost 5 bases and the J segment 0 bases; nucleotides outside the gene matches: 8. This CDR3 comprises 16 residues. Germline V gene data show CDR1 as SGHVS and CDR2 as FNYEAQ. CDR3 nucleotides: TGTGCCAGCAGCAACCCGGGGGGTACGAGCACAGATACGCAGTATTTT. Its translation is CASSNPGGTSTDTQYF.

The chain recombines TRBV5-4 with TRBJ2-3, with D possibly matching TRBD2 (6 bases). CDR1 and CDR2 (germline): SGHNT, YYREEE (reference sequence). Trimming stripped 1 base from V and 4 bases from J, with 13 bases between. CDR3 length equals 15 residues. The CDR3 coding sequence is TGTGCCAGCAGCTTGCGTCGGGGGAAGCCAGATACGCAGTATTTT. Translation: CASSLRRGKPDTQYF.

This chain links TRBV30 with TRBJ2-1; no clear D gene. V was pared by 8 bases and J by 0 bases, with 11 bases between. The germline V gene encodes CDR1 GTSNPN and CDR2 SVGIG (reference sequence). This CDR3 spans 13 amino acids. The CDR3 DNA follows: TGTGCCACGACACCGAGCTCCTACAATGAGCAGTTCTTC. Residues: CATTPSSYNEQFF.

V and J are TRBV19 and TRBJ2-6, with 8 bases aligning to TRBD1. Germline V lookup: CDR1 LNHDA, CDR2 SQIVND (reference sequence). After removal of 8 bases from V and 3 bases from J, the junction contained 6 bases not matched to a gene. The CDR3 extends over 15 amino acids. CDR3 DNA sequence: TGTGCCAGTTACGACAGGGGCGGTGGGGCCAACGTCCTGACTTTC. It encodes CASYDRGGGANVLTF.

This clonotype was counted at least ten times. CDR3 residues: CASSPGRWNTEAFF. DNA of the CDR3: TGTGCCAGCAGCCCGGGACGGTGGAACACTGAAGCTTTCTTT. The V gene is TRBV3-1, the J gene TRBJ1-1, with D possibly TRBD1 on 5 matching bases. Trimming took 4 bases from V and 1 from J, leaving 10 bases between them. The CDR3 length is 14 residues. Germline CDR1 and CDR2: LGHDT and YNNKEL (reference sequence).

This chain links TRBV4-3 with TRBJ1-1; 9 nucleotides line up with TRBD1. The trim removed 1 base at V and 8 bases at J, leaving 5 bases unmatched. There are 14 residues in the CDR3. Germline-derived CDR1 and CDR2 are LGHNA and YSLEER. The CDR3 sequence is CASSQGFGTGEAFF. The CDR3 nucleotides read TGCGCCAGCAGCCAAGGGTTCGGGACAGGGGAAGCTTTCTTT.